This T cell receptor (beta chain) derives from a study of T-cell reconstitution after alpha-beta-depleted transplantation in children. Whole-study results and caveats: The study traced high day-60 TCRbeta diversity in some patients to surviving recipient T cells and thymic progenitors.

Trimming took 6 bases from V and 2 from J, leaving 23 bases between them. Germline V gene data show CDR1 as MDHEN and CDR2 as SYDVKM. The CDR3 loop spans 18 amino acids. This clonotype was observed many times. Its antigen is undetermined. A library of TCRbeta sequences, prepared with unique molecular identifiers, was generated. Using its own MiXCR run on the PCR reads, TCRdb lists one record per CDR3 protein. The table has about 300,000 distinct CDR3 sequences, roughly a tenth seen once. This clonotype originated in a boy younger than two with acute myeloid leukemia, due to receive a stem cell transplant. V and J are TRBV28 and TRBJ2-4; D may be TRBD2 (6 bases). The sample in question was PBMCs, obtained before TCRalphabeta/CD19-depleted stem cell transplant. In DNA form, the CDR3 reads TGTGCCAGCAGGGTTGGGGATGGAGGGCGCGTGCCCAAAAACATTCAGTACTTC. As protein: CASRVGDGGRVPKNIQYF.